This T cell receptor (beta chain) was retrieved from a study of blood T cells in healthy people across ages. It was with a sample-barcoded 5' primer and a J-beta primer mix that a second PCR of roughly 7 to 12 cycles was run. The yield of each sample was at least 2.5 million CDR3-containing paired-end reads. MiXCR, applied by TCRdb to the 5' RACE reads, yields one record per CDR3 protein. The sample yields roughly 1.9 million distinct CDR3 sequences, around 42% seen once. Caucasian individuals from Russia who were healthy and aged about 6 to 90 acted as donors. The sample holds a few counts of this clonotype. Antigen: not known. General observations from the study: Naive CD4+ cell counts and diversity both ran higher in long-lived than in aged donors.

V shed 6 bases and J 8 bases; nucleotides not matched to a gene: 11. The CDR3 length is 15 residues. Germline CDR1 and CDR2: MNHEY and SVGEGT. This chain uses TRBV6-2 or TRBV6-3 with TRBJ2-4, with TRBD1 identical over 9 bases. The source material was blood. The source is a human donor in good health. CDR3 region: CASRHITGGWDIQYF. The CDR3 nucleotides read TGTGCCAGCAGACACATAACAGGGGGCTGGGACATTCAGTACTTC.